A single sample gave rise to the 16 T cell receptor beta chains below, sequenced in a study of OX40 agonist ivuxolimab in advanced cancers. The library was prepared using the immunoSEQ multiplex PCR assay. TCRdb stores this immuneACCESS table with in-frame sequences only. Part of the clones is absent; in the studies checked, under half of the shortfall reflects unresolved V genes, and no reason is known for the rest. The sample table holds 65,000 to 95,000 clones, of which about 85% were seen once. The ten biggest clones cover about 4% of the sample. The sequencing used CD4+ or CD8+ T cells sorted from blood, collected in a trial of the OX40 agonist ivuxolimab. Receptor source: an adult with an advanced solid tumor such as melanoma, head and neck, liver or kidney cancer.

The chain uses TRBV6-5 and TRBJ2-2, with a possible D match to TRBD2 (5 bases). Trimming removed 10 bases from V and 6 bases from J, with 12 bases in between. This CDR3 has 12 residues. Germline V lookup: CDR1 MNHEY, CDR2 SVGAGI. CDR3 nucleotide sequence: TGTGCCACCTACTTGAGGGCCGGGGAGCTGTTTTTT. Translation gives CATYLRAGELFF.

V gene TRBV28 combines with J gene TRBJ1-3, with a weak D call TRBD1 (5 bases). The V end was cut by 2 bases, the J end by 3 bases, with 5 bases between. Germline V gene lookup returns CDR1 MDHEN and CDR2 SYDVKM. CDR3 length equals 13 residues. The CDR3 spells CASSLRGGNTIYF. The CDR3 bases are TGTGCCAGCAGTTTAAGGGGTGGAAACACCATATATTTT.

This clone was picked up a small number of times. The chain carries TRBV7-3 and TRBJ2-1; either TRBD1 or TRBD2 may supply D (5 bases each). Per germline, CDR1 SGHTA and CDR2 FQGTGA. The CDR3 extends over 13 amino acids. V shed 2 bases and J shed 5 bases, with 7 bases lying between them. The CDR3 loop reads CASSLLGDNEQFF. Written as DNA, the CDR3 is TGTGCCAGCAGCTTATTGGGGGACAATGAGCAGTTCTTC.

The chain links TRBV6-5 to TRBJ1-1; perhaps TRBD1 as D (5 bases). V lost 2 bases, J lost 3 bases, and 7 bases lay in between. Germline lookup yields CDR1 MNHEY and CDR2 SVGAGI. The CDR3 covers 13 residues. CDR3 DNA: TGTGCCAGCAGTTACGGAGGGGACACTGAAGCTTTCTTT. This sequence encodes CASSYGGDTEAFF.

V is TRBV7-9 and J is TRBJ2-7; D is unclear. The CDR3 totals 12 residues. V lost 5 bases to trimming and J lost 6 bases, with 11 bases between them. Germline V gives CDR1 SEHNR, CDR2 FQNEAQ (reference sequence). The CDR3 DNA sequence: TGTGCCAGCAGCCTAGATAATTCCGAGCAGTACTTC. This translates into CASSLDNSEQYF.

The rearrangement joins TRBV9 to TRBJ2-5, with 10 positions matching TRBD1. CDR1 is SGDLS and CDR2 is YYNGEE in the germline V gene. V lost 7 bases, J lost 5 bases, and 5 bases stayed unmatched. The CDR3 covers 13 residues. CDR3 nucleotide sequence: TGTGCCAGCGGGACAGGGGTTTTGGAGACCCAGTACTTC. It encodes CASGTGVLETQYF.

In DNA form, the CDR3 reads TGTGCCAGCAGCGCCCCCCGGGCCGGGACTAGCGGGTTGAATGAGCAGTTCTTC. As protein: CASSAPRAGTSGLNEQFF. The chain combines TRBV9 with TRBJ2-1; 12 bases align to TRBD2. CDR3 length equals 18 residues. Germline-derived CDR1 and CDR2 are SGDLS and YYNGEE. The ends lost 3 bases at V and 7 bases at J; junction bases unmatched: 14. The full variable domain, rest sourced from reference TRBV9 and TRBJ2-1, is DSGVTQTPKHLITATGQRVTLRCSPRSGDLSVYWYQQSLDQGLQFLIQYYNGEERAKGNILERFSAQQFPDLHSELNLSSLELGDSALYFCASSAPRAGTSGLNEQFFGPGTRLTVL.

This clone was counted many times. The chain couples TRBV19 to TRBJ1-2; the D gene is possibly TRBD1 (5 bases). This CDR3 is built from 16 residues. V lost 3 bases and J 5 bases, leaving 19 bases between the germline ends. Germline V gene data show CDR1 as LNHDA and CDR2 as SQIVND (reference sequence). The CDR3 protein is CASSMRAGQGRYGYTF. CDR3 DNA sequence: TGTGCCAGTAGTATGCGTGCAGGGCAAGGGCGATATGGCTACACCTTC.

This chain joins TRBV5-1 and TRBJ2-3; TRBD2 aligns across 10 bases. The CDR3 spans 16 residues. With 0 bases clipped from V and 3 bases from J, the junction kept 4 bases outside the gene matches. Germline V CDR1 and CDR2: SGHRS, YFSETQ. The CDR3: CASSLGRTSGTDTQYF. The CDR3 DNA is TGCGCCAGCAGCTTGGGGAGGACTAGCGGAACAGATACGCAGTATTTT.

This rearrangement joins TRBV28 to TRBJ1-5; D call uncertain. Trimming removed 3 bases from V and 2 bases from J, with 17 bases in between. Per the germline V gene, CDR1 is MDHEN and CDR2 is SYDVKM. The CDR3 length is 17 residues. CDR3 in DNA: TGTGCCAGCAGTTTCGTGTTGGGAGGGCGAGGCAATCAGCCCCAGCATTTT. As protein: CASSFVLGGRGNQPQHF.

This sequence joins TRBV7-2 and TRBJ2-5; maybe TRBD2 (6 bases). The CDR3 runs 15 residues. Looked up from germline, CDR1 is SGHTA and CDR2 is FQGNSA. Trimming removed 5 bases at V and 4 bases at J, with 17 bases between. The CDR3 bases are TGTGCCAGCAGCGCGGGGAGCAAGGGAGGAGAGACCCAGTACTTC. It is translated as CASSAGSKGGETQYF. The full variable domain, completed using reference TRBV7-2 and TRBJ2-5, is GAGVSQSPSNKVTEKGKDVELRCDPISGHTALYWYRQSLGQGLEFLIYFQGNSAPDKSGLPSDRFSAERTGGSVSTLTIQRTQQEDSAVYLCASSAGSKGGETQYFGPGTRLLVL.

This sequence joins TRBV27 and TRBJ2-2; D uncertain. This CDR3 comprises 12 residues. Germline assignment: CDR1 MNHEY and CDR2 SMNVEV (reference sequence). V shed 8 bases and J shed 0 bases, with 4 bases lying between them. CDR3 loop: CASGANTGELFF. The CDR3 DNA reads TGTGCCAGCGGTGCGAACACCGGGGAGCTGTTTTTT.

The chain uses TRBV4-3 and TRBJ2-7; 10 bases are shared with TRBD1. Germline CDR1 is LGHNA and CDR2 is YSLEER. This CDR3 region has 16 residues. V shed 3 bases and J 4 bases; nucleotides not matched to a gene: 9. CDR3 nucleotide sequence: TGCGCCAGCAGCCATCCAACCCGGACAGGGGGATACGAGCAGTACTTC. Translation: CASSHPTRTGGYEQYF.

With regard to this clone: A much larger clone lies one base from this, so it may be a read error. The genes are TRBV7-3 and TRBJ1-2; D not resolved. CDR1 is SGHTA and CDR2 is FQGTGA in the germline V gene. V was trimmed by 4 bases and J by 5 bases, leaving 8 bases between them. The CDR3 totals 12 residues. As DNA, the CDR3 is TGTGCCAGCAGCTCGACGGAGTATGGCTACACCTTC. Translated: CASSSTEYGYTF. The full variable domain, in which reference TRBV7-3 and TRBJ1-2 provide the parts outside the CDR3, is GAGVSQTPSNKVTEKGKYVELRCDPISGHTALYWYRQSLGQGPEFLIYFQGTGAADDSGLPNDRFFAVRPEGSVSTLKIQRTERGDSAVYLCASSSTEYGYTFGSGTRLTVV.

CDR3 in DNA: TGTGCCAGCAGTCCCCGGGGACCACTCTCCTACGAGCAGTACTTC. Translating it yields CASSPRGPLSYEQYF. The chain couples TRBV28 to TRBJ2-7; D may correspond to TRBD1 or TRBD2 (5 bases each). Germline V gene data show CDR1 as MDHEN and CDR2 as SYDVKM. The CDR3 consists of 15 residues. The V gene lost 5 bases and the J gene lost 0 bases, with 14 bases spanning the gap.

This clone was picked up one time. The J gene is TRBJ1-5, the V gene TRBV7-9, with unresolved D. The ends were cut back, 0 bases at V and 7 bases at J, with 7 bases in the middle. The germline V gene has CDR1 SEHNR and CDR2 FQNEAQ (reference sequence). The CDR3 covers 13 residues. CDR3 coding DNA: TGTGCCAGCAGCTTAGCGGAAGGGCAGCCCCAGCATTTT. This translates into CASSLAEGQPQHF.